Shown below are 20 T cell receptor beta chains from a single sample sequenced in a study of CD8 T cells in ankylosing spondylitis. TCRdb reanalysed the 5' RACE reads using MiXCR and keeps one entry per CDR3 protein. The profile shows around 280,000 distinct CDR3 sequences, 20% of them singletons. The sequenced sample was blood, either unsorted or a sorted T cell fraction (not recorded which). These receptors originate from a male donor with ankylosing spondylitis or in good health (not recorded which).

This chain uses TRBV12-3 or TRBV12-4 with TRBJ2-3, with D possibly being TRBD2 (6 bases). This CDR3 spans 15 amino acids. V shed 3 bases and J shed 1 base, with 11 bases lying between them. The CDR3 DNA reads TGTGCCAGCAGTTTTACTTCGGGGGGCACAGATACGCAGTATTTT. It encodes CASSFTSGGTDTQYF.

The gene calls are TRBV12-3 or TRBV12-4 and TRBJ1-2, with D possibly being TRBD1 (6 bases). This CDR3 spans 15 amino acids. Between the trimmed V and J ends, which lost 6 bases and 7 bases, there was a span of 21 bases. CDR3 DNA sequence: TGTGCCAGCAGCTATTCTACAGGGTCCGGAAGTGGCTACACCTTC. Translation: CASSYSTGSGSGYTF.

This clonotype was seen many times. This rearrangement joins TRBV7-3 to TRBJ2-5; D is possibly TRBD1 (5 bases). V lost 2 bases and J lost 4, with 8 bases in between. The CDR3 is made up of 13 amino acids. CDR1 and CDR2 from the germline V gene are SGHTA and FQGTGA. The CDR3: CASSLLRGETQYF. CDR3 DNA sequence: TGTGCCAGCAGCTTACTTAGGGGAGAGACCCAGTACTTC. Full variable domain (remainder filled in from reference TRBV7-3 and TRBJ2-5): GAGVSQTPSNKVTEKGKYVELRCDPISGHTALYWYRQSLGQGPEFLIYFQGTGAADDSGLPNDRFFAVRPEGSVSTLKIQRTERGDSAVYLCASSLLRGETQYFGPGTRLLVL.

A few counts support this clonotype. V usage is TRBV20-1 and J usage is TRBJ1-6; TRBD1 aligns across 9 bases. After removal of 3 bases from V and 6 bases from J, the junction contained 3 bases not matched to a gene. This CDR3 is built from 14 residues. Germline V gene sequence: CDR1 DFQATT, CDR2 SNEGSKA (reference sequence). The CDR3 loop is CSASRDRVNSPLHF. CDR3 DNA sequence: TGCAGTGCTAGTAGGGACAGGGTTAATTCACCCCTCCACTTT.

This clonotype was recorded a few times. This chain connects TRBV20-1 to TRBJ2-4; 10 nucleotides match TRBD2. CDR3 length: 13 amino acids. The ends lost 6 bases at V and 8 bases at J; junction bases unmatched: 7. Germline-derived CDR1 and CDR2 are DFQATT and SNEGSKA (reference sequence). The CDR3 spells CSALAGDRDIQYF. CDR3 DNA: TGCAGTGCGCTAGCGGGGGATCGAGACATTCAGTACTTC.

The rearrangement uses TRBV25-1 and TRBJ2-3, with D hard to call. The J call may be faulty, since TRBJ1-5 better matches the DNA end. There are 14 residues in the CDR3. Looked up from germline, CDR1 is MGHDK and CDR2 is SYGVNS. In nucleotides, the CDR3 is TGTGCCAGCAGTTCTCGGGAGAGAAGAGATACGCAGCATTTT. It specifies CASSSRERRDTQHF.

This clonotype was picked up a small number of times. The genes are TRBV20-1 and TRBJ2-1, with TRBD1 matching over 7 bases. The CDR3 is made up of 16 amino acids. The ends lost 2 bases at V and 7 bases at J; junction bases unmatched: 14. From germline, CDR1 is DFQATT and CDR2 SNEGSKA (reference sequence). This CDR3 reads CSARSRQGRVRNEQFF. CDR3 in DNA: TGCAGTGCTAGATCTAGACAGGGAAGAGTACGGAATGAGCAGTTCTTC.

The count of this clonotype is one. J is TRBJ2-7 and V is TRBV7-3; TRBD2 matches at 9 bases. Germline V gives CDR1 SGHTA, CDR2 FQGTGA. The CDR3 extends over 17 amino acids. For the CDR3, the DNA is TGTGCCAGCAGCTTAAGCGAAGCGGGAGGTAAACCCTACGAGCAGCACGTC. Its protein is CASSLSEAGGKPYEQHV.

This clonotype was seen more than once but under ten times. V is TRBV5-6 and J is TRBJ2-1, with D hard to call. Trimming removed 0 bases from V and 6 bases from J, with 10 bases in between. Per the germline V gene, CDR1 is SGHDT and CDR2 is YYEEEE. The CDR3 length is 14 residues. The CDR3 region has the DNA TGTGCCAGCAGCTTGGGGCCCCTTTCCAATGAGCAGTTCTTC. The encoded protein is CASSLGPLSNEQFF.

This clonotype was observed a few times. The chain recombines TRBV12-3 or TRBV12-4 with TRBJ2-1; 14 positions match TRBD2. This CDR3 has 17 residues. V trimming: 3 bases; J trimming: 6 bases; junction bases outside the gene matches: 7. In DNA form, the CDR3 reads TGTGCCAGCAGTTTCGGACTAGCGGGGGGTCTCGCCAATGAGCAGTTCTTC. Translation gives CASSFGLAGGLANEQFF.

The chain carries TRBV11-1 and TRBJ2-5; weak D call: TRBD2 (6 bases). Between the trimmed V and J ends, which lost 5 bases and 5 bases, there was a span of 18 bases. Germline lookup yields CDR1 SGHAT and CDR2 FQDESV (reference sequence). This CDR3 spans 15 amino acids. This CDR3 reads CASSLGLSRFETQYF. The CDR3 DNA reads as TGTGCCAGCAGCCTCGGACTATCCCGATTCGAGACCCAGTACTTC.

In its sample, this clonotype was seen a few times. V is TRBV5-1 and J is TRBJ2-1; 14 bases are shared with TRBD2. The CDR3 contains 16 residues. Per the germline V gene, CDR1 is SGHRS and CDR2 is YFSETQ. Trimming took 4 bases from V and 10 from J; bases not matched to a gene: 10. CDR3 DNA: TGCGCCAGCAGCCCCAACCCGGGACTAGCGGGAGAAGAGCAGTTCTTC. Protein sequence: CASSPNPGLAGEEQFF.

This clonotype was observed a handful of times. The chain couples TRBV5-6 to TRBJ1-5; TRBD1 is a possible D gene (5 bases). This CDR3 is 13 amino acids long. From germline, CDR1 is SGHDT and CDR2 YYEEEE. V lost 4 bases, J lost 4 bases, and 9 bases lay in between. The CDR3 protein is CASSRRGNQPQHF. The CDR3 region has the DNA TGTGCCAGCAGCCGCCGGGGGAATCAGCCCCAGCATTTT.

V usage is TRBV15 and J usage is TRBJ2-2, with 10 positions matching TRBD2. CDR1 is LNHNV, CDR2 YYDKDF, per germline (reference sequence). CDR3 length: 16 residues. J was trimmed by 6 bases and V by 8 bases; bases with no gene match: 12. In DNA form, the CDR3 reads TGTGCCACCCGACGTTCTAGCGGGGGCCCTTCCGGGGAGCTGTTTTTT. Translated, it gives CATRRSSGGPSGELFF.

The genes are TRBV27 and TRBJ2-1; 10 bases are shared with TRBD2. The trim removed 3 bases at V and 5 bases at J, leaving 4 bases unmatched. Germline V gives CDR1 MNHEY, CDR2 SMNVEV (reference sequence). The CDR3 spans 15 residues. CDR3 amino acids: CASSLVLAGDNEQFF. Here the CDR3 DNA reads TGTGCCAGCAGTTTGGTCCTAGCGGGGGACAATGAGCAGTTCTTC.

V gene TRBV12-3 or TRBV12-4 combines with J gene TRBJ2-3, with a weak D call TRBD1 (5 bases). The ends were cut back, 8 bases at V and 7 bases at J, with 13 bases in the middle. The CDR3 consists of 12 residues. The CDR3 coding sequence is TGTGCCAGCGGCAGGGATTTCAATACGCAGTATTTT. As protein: CASGRDFNTQYF.

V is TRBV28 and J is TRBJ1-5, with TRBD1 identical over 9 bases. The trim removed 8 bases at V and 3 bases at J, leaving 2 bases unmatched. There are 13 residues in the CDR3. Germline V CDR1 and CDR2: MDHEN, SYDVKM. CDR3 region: CASRDRANQPQHF. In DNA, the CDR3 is TGTGCCAGCCGGGACAGGGCCAATCAGCCCCAGCATTTT. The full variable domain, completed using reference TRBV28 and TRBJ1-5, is DVKVTQSSRYLVKRTGEKVFLECVQDMDHENMFWYRQDPGLGLRLIYFSYDVKMKEKGDIPEGYSVSREKKERFSLILESASTNQTSMYLCASRDRANQPQHFGDGTRLSIL.

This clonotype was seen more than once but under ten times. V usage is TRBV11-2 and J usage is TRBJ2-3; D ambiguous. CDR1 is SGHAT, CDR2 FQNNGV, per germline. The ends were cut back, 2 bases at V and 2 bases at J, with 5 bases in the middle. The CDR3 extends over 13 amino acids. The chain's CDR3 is CASSLTYTDTQYF. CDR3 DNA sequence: TGTGCCAGCAGCTTAACCTACACAGATACGCAGTATTTT.

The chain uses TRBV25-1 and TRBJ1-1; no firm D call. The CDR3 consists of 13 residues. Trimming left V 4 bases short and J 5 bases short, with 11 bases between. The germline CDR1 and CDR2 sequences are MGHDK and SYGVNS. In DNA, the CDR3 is TGTGCCAGCAGTGCCCGAAGTGCAACTGAAGCTTTCTTT. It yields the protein CASSARSATEAFF.

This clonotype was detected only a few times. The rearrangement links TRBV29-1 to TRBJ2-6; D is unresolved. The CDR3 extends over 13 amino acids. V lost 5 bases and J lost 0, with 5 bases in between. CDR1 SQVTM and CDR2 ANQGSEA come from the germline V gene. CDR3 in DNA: TGCAGCGTTCGGTACTCTGGGGCCAACGTCCTGACTTTC. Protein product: CSVRYSGANVLTF.